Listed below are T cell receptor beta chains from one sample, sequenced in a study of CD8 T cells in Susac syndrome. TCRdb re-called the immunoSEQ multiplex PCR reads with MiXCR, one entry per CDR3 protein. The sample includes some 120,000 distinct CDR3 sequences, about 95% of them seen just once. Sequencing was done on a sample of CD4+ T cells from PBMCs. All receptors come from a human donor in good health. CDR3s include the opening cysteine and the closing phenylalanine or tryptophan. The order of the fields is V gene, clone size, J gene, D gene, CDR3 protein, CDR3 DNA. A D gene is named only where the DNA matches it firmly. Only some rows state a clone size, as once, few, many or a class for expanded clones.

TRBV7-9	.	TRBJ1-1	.	CASSPGGYTEAFF	TGTGCCAGCAGCCCCGGAGGGTACACTGAAGCTTTCTTT
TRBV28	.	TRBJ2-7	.	CASRPGLQGYEQYF	TGTGCCAGCAGGCCGGGACTGCAGGGCTACGAGCAGTACTTC
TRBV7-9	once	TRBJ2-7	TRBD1	CASSPGQMRTGGHEQYF	TGTGCCAGCAGCCCAGGGCAAATGCGGACAGGGGGCCACGAGCAGTACTTC
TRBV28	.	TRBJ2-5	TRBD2	CASSRWTSGREETQYF	TGTGCCAGCAGTCGATGGACTAGCGGGAGGGAAGAGACCCAGTACTTC
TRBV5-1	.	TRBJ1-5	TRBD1	CASSLGGTGDQPQHF	TGCGCCAGCAGCTTGGGAGGGACAGGTGATCAGCCCCAGCATTTT
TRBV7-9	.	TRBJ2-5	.	CASSAPGMKTQYF	TGTGCCAGCAGCGCCCCCGGGATGAAGACCCAGTACTTC
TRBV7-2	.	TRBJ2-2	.	CASSSANTGELFF	TGTGCCAGCAGCTCCGCGAACACCGGGGAGCTGTTTTTT
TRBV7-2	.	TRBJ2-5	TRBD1	CASSLTGNGETQYF	TGTGCCAGCAGCCTGACAGGGAACGGAGAGACCCAGTACTTC
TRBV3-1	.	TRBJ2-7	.	CASSQDPTLTYEQYF	TGTGCCAGCAGCCAAGACCCCACACTCACCTACGAGCAGTACTTC
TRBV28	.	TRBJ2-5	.	CASTPRGTRETQYF	TGTGCCAGCACCCCCCGCGGGACACGGGAGACCCAGTACTTC
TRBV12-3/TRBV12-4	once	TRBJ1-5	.	CASSHTGVRQPQHF	TGTGCCAGCAGCCACACGGGTGTTCGACAGCCCCAGCATTTT
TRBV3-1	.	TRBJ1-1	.	CASSRGPTEAFF	TGTGCCAGCAGCCGGGGACCCACTGAAGCTTTCTTT
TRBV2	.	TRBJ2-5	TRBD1	CASSRQGGVETQYF	TGTGCCAGCAGTCGACAGGGTGGGGTGGAGACCCAGTACTTC
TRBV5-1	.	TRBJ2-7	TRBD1	CASSLKGGLDEQYF	TGCGCCAGCAGCTTGAAAGGGGGCTTGGACGAGCAGTACTTC
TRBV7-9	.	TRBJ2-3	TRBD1	CASSPTGIDTQYF	TGTGCCAGCAGCCCGACAGGGATAGATACGCAGTATTTT
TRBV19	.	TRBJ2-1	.	CASGELAVGTDEQFF	TGTGCCAGTGGAGAACTAGCGGTGGGGACAGATGAGCAGTTCTTC
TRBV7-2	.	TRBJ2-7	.	CASSFRGSSYEQYF	TGTGCCAGCAGCTTCCGAGGGAGCTCCTACGAGCAGTACTTC
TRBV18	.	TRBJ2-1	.	CASSLYGENEQFF	TGTGCCAGCTCTCTTTATGGCGAAAATGAGCAGTTCTTC
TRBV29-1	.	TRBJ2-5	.	CSVEDIGGSGTQYF	TGCAGCGTTGAAGATATCGGGGGATCGGGGACCCAGTACTTC
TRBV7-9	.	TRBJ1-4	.	CASSLWGINEKLFF	TGTGCCAGCAGCCTATGGGGGATCAATGAAAAACTGTTTTTT
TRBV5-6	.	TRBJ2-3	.	CASSLDRGMSDTQYF	TGTGCCAGCAGCTTGGACCGGGGGATGTCAGATACGCAGTATTTT
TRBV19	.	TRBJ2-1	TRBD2	CASSIGGRVYNEQFF	TGTGCCAGTAGTATAGGCGGGAGGGTCTACAATGAGCAGTTCTTC
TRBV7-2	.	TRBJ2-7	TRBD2	CASSLGPGLAAPKPHEQYF	TGTGCCAGCAGCTTAGGTCCGGGGCTAGCGGCCCCCAAACCCCACGAGCAGTACTTC
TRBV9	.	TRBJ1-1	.	CASSPRGRGGNEAFF	TGTGCCAGCAGCCCCCGGGGAAGGGGAGGTAATGAAGCTTTCTTT
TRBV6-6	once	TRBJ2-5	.	CASTAPDRLGETQYF	TGTGCCAGCACCGCCCCTGACCGACTCGGAGAGACCCAGTACTTC
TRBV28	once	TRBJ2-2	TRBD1	CASRALGTGPYMAGELFF	TGTGCCAGCAGAGCTCTCGGGACAGGGCCCTACATGGCCGGGGAGCTGTTTTTT
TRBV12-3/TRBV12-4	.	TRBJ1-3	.	CASSLRTGRNTIYF	TGTGCCAGCTCCCTTCGTACAGGGCGGAACACCATATATTTT
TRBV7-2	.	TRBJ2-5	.	CASSLAGVGQETQYF	TGTGCCAGCAGCTTAGCGGGAGTGGGGCAAGAGACCCAGTACTTC
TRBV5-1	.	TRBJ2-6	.	CASSPRLGAGANVLTF	TGCGCCAGCAGCCCCCGCCTAGGGGCTGGGGCCAACGTCCTGACTTTC
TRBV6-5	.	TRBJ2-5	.	CASSMGRKETQYF	TGTGCCAGCAGTATGGGGAGAAAAGAGACCCAGTACTTC
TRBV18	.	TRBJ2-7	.	CASSTYRSYEQYF	TGTGCCAGCTCAACTTACAGGTCCTACGAGCAGTACTTC
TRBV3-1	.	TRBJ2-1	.	CASSQDLHNEQFF	TGTGCCAGCAGCCAAGATCTACACAATGAGCAGTTCTTC